Sequencing of this T cell receptor (beta chain) was carried out in a study of T cell changes during pregnancy in multiple sclerosis. Produced via immunoSEQ multiplex PCR; TCRdb's table is partial and in-frame only. The data show 50,000 to 80,000 clones, roughly 89% seen once. V lost 2 bases to trimming and J lost 7 bases; unmatched junction nucleotides: 4. This CDR3 contains 13 residues. CDR1 and CDR2 (germline): KGHSH, LQKENI. This TCR came from a female donor with multiple sclerosis, enrolled in a pregnancy study. The rearrangement joins TRBV18 to TRBJ1-2, with 7 bases fitting TRBD1. Sequenced material: peripheral blood, taken in the second trimester of pregnancy. This CDR3 reads CASSPDRVSGYTF. The CDR3 region has the DNA TGTGCCAGCTCACCAGACAGGGTTAGTGGCTACACCTTC.